The present TCR beta chain was sequenced within a study of T cell responses to AZD1222 COVID-19 vaccine. In the study overall: Investigators merged groups given second doses at roughly 4 or roughly 12 weeks.

A remark on this clone: What it binds is unknown.

Generated by immunoSEQ multiplex PCR, the TCRdb table keeps only in-frame clones and is missing some. Altogether some 140,000 clones are present, about 87% being singletons, with the ten largest covering 2.5% to 4%. General study results and limits: The reported proportion of spike-specific TCRs targeting unmutated variant regions was nearly half. AZD1222 recipients seropositive at baseline numbered only six or seven. Among vaccine-associated CD4 TCRs, coverage spanned spike, with dominance at 160-218 and 743-854.

This CDR3 comprises 16 residues. Germline CDR1 SGHVS, CDR2 FQNEAQ. V was pared by 6 bases and J by 4 bases, with 19 bases between. This chain uses TRBV7-8 with TRBJ2-1; either TRBD1 or TRBD2 may supply D (5 bases each). Source: peripheral blood, taken on day 0 of AZD1222 vaccination. The TCR was taken from an adult in good health. The chain's CDR3 is CASRRSSGTTYNEQFF. In DNA, the CDR3 is TGTGCCAGCAGACGATCTTCCGGGACGACGTACAATGAGCAGTTCTTC.